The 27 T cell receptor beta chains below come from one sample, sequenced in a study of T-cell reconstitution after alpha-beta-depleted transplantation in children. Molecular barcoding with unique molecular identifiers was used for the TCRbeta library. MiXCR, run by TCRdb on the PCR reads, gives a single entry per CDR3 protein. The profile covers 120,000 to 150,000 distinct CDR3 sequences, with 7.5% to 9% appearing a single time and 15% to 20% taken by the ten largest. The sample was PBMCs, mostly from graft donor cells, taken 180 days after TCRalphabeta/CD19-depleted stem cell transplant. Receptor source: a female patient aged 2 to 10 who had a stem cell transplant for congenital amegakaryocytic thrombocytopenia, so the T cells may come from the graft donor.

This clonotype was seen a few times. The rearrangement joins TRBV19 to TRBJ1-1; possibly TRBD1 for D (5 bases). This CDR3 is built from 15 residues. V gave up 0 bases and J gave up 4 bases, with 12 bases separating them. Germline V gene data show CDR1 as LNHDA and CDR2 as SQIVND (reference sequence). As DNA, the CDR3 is TGTGCCAGTAGTATAGAGCCAGGGCGCGGCACTGAAGCTTTCTTT. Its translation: CASSIEPGRGTEAFF.

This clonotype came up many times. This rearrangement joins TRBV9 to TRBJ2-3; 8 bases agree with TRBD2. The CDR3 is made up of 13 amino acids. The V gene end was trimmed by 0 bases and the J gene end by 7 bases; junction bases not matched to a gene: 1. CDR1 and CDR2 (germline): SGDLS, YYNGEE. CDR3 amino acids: CASSVGLANTQYF. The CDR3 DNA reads TGTGCCAGCAGCGTAGGACTAGCGAATACGCAGTATTTT.

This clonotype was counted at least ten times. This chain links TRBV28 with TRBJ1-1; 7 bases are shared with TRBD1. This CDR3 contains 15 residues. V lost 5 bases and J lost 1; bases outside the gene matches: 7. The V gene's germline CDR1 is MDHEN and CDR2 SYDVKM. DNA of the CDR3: TGTGCCAGCAGTATATCCGGGACAGAGAACACTGAAGCTTTCTTT. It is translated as CASSISGTENTEAFF.

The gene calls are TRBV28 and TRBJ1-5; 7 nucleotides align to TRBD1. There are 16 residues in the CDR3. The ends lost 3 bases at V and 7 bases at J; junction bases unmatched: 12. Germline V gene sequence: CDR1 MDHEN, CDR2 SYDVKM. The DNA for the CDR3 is TGTGCCAGCAGTTTCTTGTCGACAGGGTCACAGCAGCCCCAGCATTTT. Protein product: CASSFLSTGSQQPQHF.

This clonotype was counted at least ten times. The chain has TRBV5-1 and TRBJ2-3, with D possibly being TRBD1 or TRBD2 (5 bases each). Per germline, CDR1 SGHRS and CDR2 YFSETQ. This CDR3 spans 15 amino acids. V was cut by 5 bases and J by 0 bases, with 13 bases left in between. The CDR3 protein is CASRGELTSTDTQYF. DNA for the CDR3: TGCGCCAGCAGGGGGGAGCTAACTAGCACAGATACGCAGTATTTT.

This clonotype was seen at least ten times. CDR3 loop: CASSEPMDGYEQYF. For the CDR3, the DNA is TGTGCCAGCAGTGAGCCCATGGACGGCTACGAGCAGTACTTC. The chain combines TRBV28 with TRBJ2-7; D is undetermined. Germline V gene sequence: CDR1 MDHEN, CDR2 SYDVKM. The CDR3 sequence is 14 residues long. Trimming took 5 bases from V and 3 from J, leaving 14 bases between them. The complete variable domain, with remaining parts taken from reference TRBV28 and TRBJ2-7, reads DVKVTQSSRYLVKRTGEKVFLECVQDMDHENMFWYRQDPGLGLRLIYFSYDVKMKEKGDIPEGYSVSREKKERFSLILESASTNQTSMYLCASSEPMDGYEQYFGPGTRLTVT.

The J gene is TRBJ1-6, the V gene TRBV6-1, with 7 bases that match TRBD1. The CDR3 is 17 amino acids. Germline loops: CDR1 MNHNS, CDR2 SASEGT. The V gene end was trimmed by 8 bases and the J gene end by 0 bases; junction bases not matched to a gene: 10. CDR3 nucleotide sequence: TGTGCCAGCGTGTCCTGGGGACAGAGCTCCTATAATTCACCCCTCCACTTT. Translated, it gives CASVSWGQSSYNSPLHF.

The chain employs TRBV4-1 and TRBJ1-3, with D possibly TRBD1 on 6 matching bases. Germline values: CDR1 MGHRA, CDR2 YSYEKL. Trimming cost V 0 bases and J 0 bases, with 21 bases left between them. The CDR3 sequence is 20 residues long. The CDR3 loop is CASSQDPVGGAISSGNTIYF. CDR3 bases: TGCGCCAGCAGCCAAGATCCCGTTGGGGGGGCGATTAGCTCTGGAAACACCATATATTTT.

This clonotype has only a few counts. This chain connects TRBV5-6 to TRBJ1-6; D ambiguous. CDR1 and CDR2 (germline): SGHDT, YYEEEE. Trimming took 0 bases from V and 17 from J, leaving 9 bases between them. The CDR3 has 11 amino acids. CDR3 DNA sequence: TGTGCCAGCAGCTTGGGGACGTACTTCCACTTT. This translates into CASSLGTYFHF.

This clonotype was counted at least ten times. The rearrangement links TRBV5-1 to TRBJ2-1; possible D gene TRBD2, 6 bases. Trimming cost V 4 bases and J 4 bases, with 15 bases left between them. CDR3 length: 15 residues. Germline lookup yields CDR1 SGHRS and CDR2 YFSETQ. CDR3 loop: CASSQTSGGYNEQFF. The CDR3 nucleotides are TGCGCCAGCAGCCAGACATCTGGAGGGTACAATGAGCAGTTCTTC.

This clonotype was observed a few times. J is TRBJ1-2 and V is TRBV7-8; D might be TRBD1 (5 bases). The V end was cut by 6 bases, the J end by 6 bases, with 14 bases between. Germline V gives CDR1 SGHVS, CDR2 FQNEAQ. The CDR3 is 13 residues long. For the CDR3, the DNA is TGTGCCAGCAGTATACAGGAAAAGAATGGCTACACCTTC. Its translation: CASSIQEKNGYTF.

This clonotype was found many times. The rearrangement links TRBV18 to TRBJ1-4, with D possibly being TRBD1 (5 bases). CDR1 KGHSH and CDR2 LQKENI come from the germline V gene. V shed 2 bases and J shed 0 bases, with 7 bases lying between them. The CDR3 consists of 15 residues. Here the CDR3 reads CASSPLQATNEKLFF. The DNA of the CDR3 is TGTGCCAGCTCACCATTACAGGCAACTAATGAAAAACTGTTTTTT.

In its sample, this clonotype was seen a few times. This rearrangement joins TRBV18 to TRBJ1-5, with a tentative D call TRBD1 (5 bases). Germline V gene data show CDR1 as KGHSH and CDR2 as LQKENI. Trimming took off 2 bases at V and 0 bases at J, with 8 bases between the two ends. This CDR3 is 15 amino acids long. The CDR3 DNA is TGTGCCAGCTCACCAGACAGAAATAGCAATCAGCCCCAGCATTTT. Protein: CASSPDRNSNQPQHF.

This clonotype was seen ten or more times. CDR3 protein: CSASGGSGAYNEQFF. The CDR3 DNA is TGCAGTGCTAGTGGTGGTAGCGGGGCGTACAATGAGCAGTTCTTC. The J gene is TRBJ2-1, the V gene TRBV20-1; 8 nucleotides line up with TRBD2. The V gene's germline CDR1 is DFQATT and CDR2 SNEGSKA (reference sequence). The CDR3 loop spans 15 amino acids. After removal of 3 bases from V and 4 bases from J, the junction contained 8 bases not matched to a gene.

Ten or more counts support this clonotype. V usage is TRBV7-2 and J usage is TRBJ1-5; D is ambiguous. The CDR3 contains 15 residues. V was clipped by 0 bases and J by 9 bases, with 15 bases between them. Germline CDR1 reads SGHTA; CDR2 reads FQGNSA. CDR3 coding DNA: TGTGCCAGCAGCTTAGCTAGGGCCCCTCCGGGGCCCCAGCATTTT. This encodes CASSLARAPPGPQHF.

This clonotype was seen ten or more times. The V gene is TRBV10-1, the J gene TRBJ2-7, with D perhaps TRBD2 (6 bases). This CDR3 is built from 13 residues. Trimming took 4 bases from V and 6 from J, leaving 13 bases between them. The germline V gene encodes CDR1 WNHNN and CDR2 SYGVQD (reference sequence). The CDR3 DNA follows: TGCGCCAGCAGTGTCGGCGGGATAGGCGAGCAGTACTTC. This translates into CASSVGGIGEQYF.

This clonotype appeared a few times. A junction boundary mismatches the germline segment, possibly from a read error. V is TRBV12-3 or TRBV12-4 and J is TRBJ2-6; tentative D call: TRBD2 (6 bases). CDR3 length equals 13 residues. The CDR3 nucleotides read TGTGCCAGCTGGGACTCTGGGGCCAACGGCCTGACTTTC. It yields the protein CASWDSGANGLTF.

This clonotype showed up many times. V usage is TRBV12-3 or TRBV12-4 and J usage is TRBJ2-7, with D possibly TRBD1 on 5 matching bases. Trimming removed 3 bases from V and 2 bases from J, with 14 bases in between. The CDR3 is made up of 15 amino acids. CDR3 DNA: TGTGCCAGCAGTTTTGGGGTAACAGGCGCCTACGAGCAGTACTTC. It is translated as CASSFGVTGAYEQYF.

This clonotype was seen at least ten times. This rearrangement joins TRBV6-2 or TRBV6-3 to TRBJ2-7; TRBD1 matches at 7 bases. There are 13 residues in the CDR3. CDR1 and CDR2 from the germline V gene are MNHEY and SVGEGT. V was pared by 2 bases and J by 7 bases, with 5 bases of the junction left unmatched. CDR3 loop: CASSYRQGSEQYF. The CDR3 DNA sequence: TGTGCCAGCAGTTACCGACAGGGTAGTGAGCAGTACTTC.

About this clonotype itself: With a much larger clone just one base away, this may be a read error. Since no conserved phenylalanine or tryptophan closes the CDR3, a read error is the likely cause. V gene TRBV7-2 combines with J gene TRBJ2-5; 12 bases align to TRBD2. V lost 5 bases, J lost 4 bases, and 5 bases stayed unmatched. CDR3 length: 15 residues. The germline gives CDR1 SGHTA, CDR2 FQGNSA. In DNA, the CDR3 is TGTGCCAGCAGCAGGGCACTAGCGGGAGGAGAGACCCAGTACTAC. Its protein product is CASSRALAGGETQYY.

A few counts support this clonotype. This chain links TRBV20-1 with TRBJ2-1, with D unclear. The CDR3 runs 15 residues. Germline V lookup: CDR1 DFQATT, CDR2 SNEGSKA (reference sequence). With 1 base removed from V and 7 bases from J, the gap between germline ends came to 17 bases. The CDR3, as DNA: TGCAGTGCTAGAGTCGGCTGGGGTGTGGGAAATGAGCAGTTCTTC. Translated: CSARVGWGVGNEQFF.

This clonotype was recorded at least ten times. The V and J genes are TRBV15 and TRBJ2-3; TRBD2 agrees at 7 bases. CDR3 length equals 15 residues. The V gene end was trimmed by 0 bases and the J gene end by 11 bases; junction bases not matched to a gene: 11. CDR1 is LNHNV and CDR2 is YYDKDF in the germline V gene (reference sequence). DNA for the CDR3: TGTGCCACCAGCAGAGATCGGGAGGCCCCTAGGGAGCAGTATTTT. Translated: CATSRDREAPREQYF.

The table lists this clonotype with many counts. CDR3 protein: CASREPGGEQFF. The CDR3 region has the DNA TGTGCCAGCAGAGAACCCGGTGGTGAGCAGTTCTTC. V gene TRBV6-2 or TRBV6-3 combines with J gene TRBJ2-1, with no clear D. The V end was cut by 6 bases, the J end by 9 bases, with 12 bases between. The CDR3 extends over 12 amino acids. From germline, CDR1 is MNHEY and CDR2 SVGEGT.

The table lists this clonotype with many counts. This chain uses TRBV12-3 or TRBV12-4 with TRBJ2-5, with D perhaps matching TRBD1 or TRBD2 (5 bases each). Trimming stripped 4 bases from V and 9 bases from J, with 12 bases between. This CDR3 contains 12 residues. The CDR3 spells CASSSFMGAQYF. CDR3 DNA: TGTGCCAGCAGTTCGTTCATGGGGGCCCAGTACTTC.

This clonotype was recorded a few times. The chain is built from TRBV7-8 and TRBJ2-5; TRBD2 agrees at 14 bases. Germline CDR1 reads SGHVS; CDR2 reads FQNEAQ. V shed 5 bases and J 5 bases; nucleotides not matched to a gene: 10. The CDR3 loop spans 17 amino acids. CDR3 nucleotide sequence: TGTGCCAGCAGCCCGAGACTAGCGGGGGGGCCGCGGGAGACCCAGTACTTC. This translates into CASSPRLAGGPRETQYF. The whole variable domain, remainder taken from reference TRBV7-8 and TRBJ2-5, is GAGVSQSPRYKVAKRGQDVALRCDPISGHVSLFWYQQALGQGPEFLTYFQNEAQLDKSGLPSDRFFAERPEGSVSTLKIQRTQQEDSAVYLCASSPRLAGGPRETQYFGPGTRLLVL.

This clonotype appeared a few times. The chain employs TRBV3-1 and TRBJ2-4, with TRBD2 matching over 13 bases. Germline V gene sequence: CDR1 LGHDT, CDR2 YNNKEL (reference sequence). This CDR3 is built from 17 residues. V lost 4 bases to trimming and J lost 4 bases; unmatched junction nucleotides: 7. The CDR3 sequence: CASSPGLAGVPKNIQYF. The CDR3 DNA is TGTGCCAGCAGCCCCGGACTAGCGGGAGTCCCAAAAAACATTCAGTACTTC.

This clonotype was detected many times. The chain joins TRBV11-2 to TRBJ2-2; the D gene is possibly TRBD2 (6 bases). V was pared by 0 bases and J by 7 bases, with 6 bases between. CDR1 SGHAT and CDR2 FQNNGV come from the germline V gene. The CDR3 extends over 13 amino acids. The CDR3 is CASSLERGGELFF. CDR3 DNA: TGTGCCAGCAGCTTAGAGCGGGGCGGGGAGCTGTTTTTT.